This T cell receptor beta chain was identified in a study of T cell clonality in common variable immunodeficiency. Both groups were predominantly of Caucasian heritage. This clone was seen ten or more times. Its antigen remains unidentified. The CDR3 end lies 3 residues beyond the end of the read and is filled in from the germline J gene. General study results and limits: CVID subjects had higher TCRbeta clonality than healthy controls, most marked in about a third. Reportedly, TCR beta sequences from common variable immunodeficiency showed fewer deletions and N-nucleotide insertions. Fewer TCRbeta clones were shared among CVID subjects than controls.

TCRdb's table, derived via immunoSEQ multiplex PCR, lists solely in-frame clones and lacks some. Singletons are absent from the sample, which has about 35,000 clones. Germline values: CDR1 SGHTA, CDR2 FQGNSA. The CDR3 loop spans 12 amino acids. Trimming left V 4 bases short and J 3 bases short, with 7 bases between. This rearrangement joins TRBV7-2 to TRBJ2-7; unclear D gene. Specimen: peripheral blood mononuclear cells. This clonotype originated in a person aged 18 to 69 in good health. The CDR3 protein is CASSSTDYEQYF. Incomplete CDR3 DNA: TGTGCCAGCAGCTCTACAGACTACGAG. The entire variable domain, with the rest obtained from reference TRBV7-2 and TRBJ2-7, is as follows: GAGVSQSPSNKVTEKGKDVELRCDPISGHTALYWYRQSLGQGLEFLIYFQGNSAPDKSGLPSDRFSAERTGGSVSTLTIQRTQQEDSAVYLCASSSTDYEQYFGPGTRLTVT.